This TCR beta chain was captured in a study of OX40 agonist ivuxolimab in advanced cancers. Between the trimmed V and J ends, which lost 5 bases and 8 bases, there was a span of 20 bases. The CDR3 covers 15 residues. The germline gives CDR1 SGHAT, CDR2 FQNNGV. Sequencing was performed with immunoSEQ multiplex PCR; in TCRdb, only in-frame clones are kept and a portion is missing. The sample lists roughly 110,000 clones; about nine tenths were seen once. The TCR was taken from an adult with an advanced solid tumor such as melanoma, head and neck, liver or kidney cancer. The sample consisted of CD4+ or CD8+ T cells sorted from blood, taken in a trial of the OX40 agonist ivuxolimab. V usage is TRBV11-2 and J usage is TRBJ2-3; D is possibly TRBD1 (5 bases). CDR3 sequence (DNA): TGTGCCAGCAGCCCTCACCCGCAGGGAAGGGGTACGCAGTATTTT. This translates into CASSPHPQGRGTQYF.